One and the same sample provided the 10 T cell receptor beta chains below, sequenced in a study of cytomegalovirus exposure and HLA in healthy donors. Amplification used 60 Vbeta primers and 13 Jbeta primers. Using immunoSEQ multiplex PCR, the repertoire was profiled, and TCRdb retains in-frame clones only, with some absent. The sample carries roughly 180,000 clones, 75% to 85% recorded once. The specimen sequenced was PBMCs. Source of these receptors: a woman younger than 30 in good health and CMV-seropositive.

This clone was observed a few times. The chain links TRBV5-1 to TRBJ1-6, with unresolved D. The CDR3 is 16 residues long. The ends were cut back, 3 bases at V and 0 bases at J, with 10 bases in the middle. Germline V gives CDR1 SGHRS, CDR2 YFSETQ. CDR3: CASSSDGISYNSPLHF. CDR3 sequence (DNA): TGCGCCAGCAGCTCCGACGGGATCTCCTATAATTCACCCCTCCACTTT. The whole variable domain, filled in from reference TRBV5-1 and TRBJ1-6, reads KAGVTQTPRYLIKTRGQQVTLSCSPISGHRSVSWYQQTPGQGLQFLFEYFSETQRNKGNFPGRFSGRQFSNSRSEMNVSTLELGDSALYLCASSSDGISYNSPLHFGNGTRLTVT.

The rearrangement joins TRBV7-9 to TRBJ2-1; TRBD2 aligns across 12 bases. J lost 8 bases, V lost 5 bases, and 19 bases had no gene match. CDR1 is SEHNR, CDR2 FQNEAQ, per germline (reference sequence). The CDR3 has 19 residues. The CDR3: CASSGRRGLAGGLTDEQFF. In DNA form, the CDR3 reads TGTGCCAGCAGCGGACGCCGAGGCCTAGCGGGGGGGCTAACCGATGAGCAGTTCTTC. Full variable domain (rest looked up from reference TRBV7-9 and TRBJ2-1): DTGVSQNPRHKITKRGQNVTFRCDPISEHNRLYWYRQTLGQGPEFLTYFQNEAQLEKSRLLSDRFSAERPKGSFSTLEIQRTEQGDSAMYLCASSGRRGLAGGLTDEQFFGPGTRLTVL.

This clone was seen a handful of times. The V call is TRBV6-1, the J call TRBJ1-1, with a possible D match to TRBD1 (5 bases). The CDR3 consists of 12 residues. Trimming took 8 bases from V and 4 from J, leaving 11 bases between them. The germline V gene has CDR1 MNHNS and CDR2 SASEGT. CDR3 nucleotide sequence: TGTGCCAGCTGGGGCAGCCTCACTGAAGCTTTCTTT. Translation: CASWGSLTEAFF.

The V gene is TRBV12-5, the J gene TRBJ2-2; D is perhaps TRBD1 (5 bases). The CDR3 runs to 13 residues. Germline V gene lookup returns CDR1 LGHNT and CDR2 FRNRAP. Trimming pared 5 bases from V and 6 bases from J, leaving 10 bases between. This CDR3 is CASGPTVSGELFF. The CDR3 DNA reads TGTGCTAGTGGTCCGACAGTGTCCGGGGAGCTGTTTTTT.

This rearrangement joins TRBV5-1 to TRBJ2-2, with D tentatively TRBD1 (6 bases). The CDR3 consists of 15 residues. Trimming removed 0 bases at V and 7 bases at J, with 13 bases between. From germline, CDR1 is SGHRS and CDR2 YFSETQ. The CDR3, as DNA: TGCGCCAGCAGCTTGGCCTGGGGGCCCGGCGGGGAGCTGTTTTTT. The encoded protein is CASSLAWGPGGELFF. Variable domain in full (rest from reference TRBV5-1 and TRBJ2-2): KAGVTQTPRYLIKTRGQQVTLSCSPISGHRSVSWYQQTPGQGLQFLFEYFSETQRNKGNFPGRFSGRQFSNSRSEMNVSTLELGDSALYLCASSLAWGPGGELFFGEGSRLTVL.

The CDR3 loop is CASSLQQDIYTF. The CDR3 DNA is TGTGCCAGCAGCTTACAACAGGACATTTACACCTTC. This chain joins TRBV7-9 and TRBJ1-2, with D possibly being TRBD1 (5 bases). Germline V gene sequence: CDR1 SEHNR, CDR2 FQNEAQ (reference sequence). The CDR3 spans 12 residues. V lost 2 bases and J 11 bases, leaving 12 bases between the germline ends.

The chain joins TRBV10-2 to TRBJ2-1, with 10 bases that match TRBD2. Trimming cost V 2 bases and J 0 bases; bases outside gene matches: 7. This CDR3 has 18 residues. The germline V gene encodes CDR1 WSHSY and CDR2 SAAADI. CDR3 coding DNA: TGCGCCAGCAGTGAGCCGAAAGCGGGGGGGATCTCCTACAATGAGCAGTTCTTC. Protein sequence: CASSEPKAGGISYNEQFF.

The CDR3 bases are TGTGCCAGCAGTGAAGGACCTGGGGCCCCCGGGTATGGCTACACCTTC. It encodes CASSEGPGAPGYGYTF. The genes are TRBV6-1 and TRBJ1-2, with D perhaps matching TRBD1 (5 bases). Germline V lookup: CDR1 MNHNS, CDR2 SASEGT. The CDR3 extends over 16 amino acids. V was clipped by 1 base and J by 5 bases, with 17 bases between them.

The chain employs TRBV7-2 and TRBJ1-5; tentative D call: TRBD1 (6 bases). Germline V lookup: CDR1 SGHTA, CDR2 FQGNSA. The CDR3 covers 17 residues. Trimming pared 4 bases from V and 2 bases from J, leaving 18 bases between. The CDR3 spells CASSSTGYAGGNQPQHF. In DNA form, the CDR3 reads TGTGCCAGCAGCTCCACAGGGTACGCGGGAGGCAATCAGCCCCAGCATTTT.

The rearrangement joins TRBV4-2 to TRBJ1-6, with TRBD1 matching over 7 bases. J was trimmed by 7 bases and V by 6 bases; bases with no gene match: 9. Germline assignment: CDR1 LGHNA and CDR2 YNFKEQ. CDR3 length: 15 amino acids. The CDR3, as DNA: TGTGCCAGCAGTGAGAAGGGACAGAGAAATTCACCCCTCCACTTT. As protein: CASSEKGQRNSPLHF.